The rows below give T cell receptor beta chains drawn from one sample of a study of blood T cell repertoires in COVID-19. The data were produced by immunoSEQ multiplex PCR, yet TCRdb's version contains in-frame clones alone and is incomplete. Among roughly 200,000 clones listed, approximately 90% were seen once. Sequences were obtained from peripheral blood. The receptor set was obtained from a woman between 18 and 29 years old who had recovered from COVID-19. Each CDR3 is given with its conserved first and last residue. The D gene is left open where the match is weak. Size tells how often a clone was seen (once, few, many) or the class of an expanded clone, and some rows leave it out.

J gene | D gene | clone size | V gene | CDR3 DNA | CDR3 protein
TRBJ1-1 | - | - | TRBV18 | TGTGCCAGCTCACCACCGGGCGTCCCTGAAGCTTTCTTT | CASSPPGVPEAFF
TRBJ2-5 | - | - | TRBV7-8 | TGTGCCAGCAGCTTAGATAGCGGAGTTCGAGAGACCCAGTACTTC | CASSLDSGVRETQYF
TRBJ2-1 | TRBD2 | - | TRBV4-3 | TGCGCCAGCAGCCATCCCAAGACTAGCGGGAGCAACAATGAGCAGTTCTTC | CASSHPKTSGSNNEQFF
TRBJ1-4 | - | - | TRBV5-1 | TGCGCCAGCAGCTTGTCCCGGGTTGATGAAAAACTGTTTTTT | CASSLSRVDEKLFF
TRBJ2-7 | - | - | TRBV11-2 | TGTGCCAGCAGAAGAGGTTACGAGCAGTACTTC | CASRRGYEQYF
TRBJ2-3 | TRBD2 | - | TRBV9 | TGTGCCAGCAACGGGGGGGCCCGCGCAGATACGCAGTATTTT | CASNGGARADTQYF
TRBJ1-1 | - | - | TRBV4-3 | TGCGCCAGCAGCCAAGTGAGGGACACTGAAGCTTTCTTT | CASSQVRDTEAFF
TRBJ2-7 | - | - | TRBV20-1 | TGCAGTGCTAGTAGTGGCAGCTCCTACGAGCAGTACTTC | CSASSGSSYEQYF
TRBJ2-1 | - | - | TRBV7-2 | TGTGCCAGCAGCCCACGGGAGAGTAGGAATGAGCAGTTCTTC | CASSPRESRNEQFF
TRBJ2-2 | TRBD2 | - | TRBV7-9 | TGTGCCAGCAGAGCGGGGGACACCGGGGAGCTGTTTTTT | CASRAGDTGELFF
TRBJ1-5 | TRBD1 | - | TRBV24-1 | TGTGCCACCACCGGACAGGGTTTTTCGAGGAGCAATCAGCCCCAGCATTTT | CATTGQGFSRSNQPQHF
TRBJ2-7 | TRBD1 | - | TRBV5-6 | TGTGCCAGCAACCCGGGACAGACCTACGAGCAGTACTTC | CASNPGQTYEQYF
TRBJ2-1 | TRBD1 | - | TRBV13 | TGTGCCAGCAGCTTGGGACAGGTTTACAATGAGCAGTTCTTC | CASSLGQVYNEQFF
TRBJ1-1 | - | - | TRBV18 | TGTGCCAGCTCACCAGCAGGGATGAACACTGAAGCTTTCTTT | CASSPAGMNTEAFF
TRBJ2-2 | TRBD1 | - | TRBV27 | TGTGCCAGCACAGATGGACAGGGGGCTTGGGAGCTGTTTTTT | CASTDGQGAWELFF
TRBJ1-1 | - | - | TRBV12-3/TRBV12-4 | TGTGCCAGCAGTTTACAGATGAACACTGAAGCTTTCTTT | CASSLQMNTEAFF
TRBJ1-1 | - | - | TRBV5-4 | TGTGCCAGCAGCTTACAGGCGAACACTGAAGCTTTCTTT | CASSLQANTEAFF
TRBJ2-3 | TRBD2 | - | TRBV2 | TGTGCCAGGGTTAGGGGACTAGCGGGTAGTACGCAGTATTTT | CARVRGLAGSTQYF
TRBJ1-1 | - | - | TRBV7-3 | TGTGCCAGCAGCCGAGAGGGGGTGGGTTTATCTGAAGCTTTCTTT | CASSREGVGLSEAFF
TRBJ2-7 | TRBD2 | - | TRBV2 | TGTGCCAGCAGGCGGGGACTAGCGGTTACCTACGAGCAGTACTTC | CASRRGLAVTYEQYF
TRBJ1-6 | - | few | TRBV7-2 | TGTGCCAGCAGCGCGGGACGGGTAAATTCACCCCTCCACTTT | CASSAGRVNSPLHF
TRBJ1-5 | TRBD1 | - | TRBV7-8 | TGTGCCAGCAGCCCCTCTACAGGGGGGAGGAAGCCCCAGCATTTT | CASSPSTGGRKPQHF
TRBJ2-3 | - | - | TRBV4-3 | TGCGCCAGCAGCCCCCATGCCCCAGGGGCGGGAGATACGCAGTATTTT | CASSPHAPGAGDTQYF
TRBJ1-1 | - | - | TRBV20-1 | TGCAGTGCTAGATTAGTACCCGAAGCTTTCTTT | CSARLVPEAFF